This TCR beta chain emerged from a study of cytomegalovirus exposure and HLA in healthy donors. Germline CDR1 SGHTA, CDR2 FQGTGA. V shed 5 bases, J shed 1 base, and the junction held 1 base outside the gene matches. The CDR3 is 13 residues long. The method was immunoSEQ multiplex PCR; TCRdb's version includes in-frame clones alone and lacks a portion of them. The sample includes about 56,000 clones, just over 90% seen only once; the top ten take roughly 1.8%. The sequence was obtained from a woman aged 18-29 years in good health and CMV-seropositive. The sample taken for sequencing was PBMCs. The J gene is TRBJ1-1, the V gene TRBV7-3; 7 bases map to TRBD1. The CDR3 loop is CASSRQGNTEAFF. In DNA form, the CDR3 reads TGTGCCAGCAGCCGACAGGGGAACACTGAAGCTTTCTTT.